The present T cell receptor beta chain was sequenced within a study of human T cells and chemical hapten exposure. Study-level information: 2% DPC applied to an approximately 2 cm by approximately 2 cm arm area sensitized donors.

Germline CDR1 and CDR2: SQVTM and ANQGSEA. J lost 4 bases, V lost 5 bases, and 4 bases had no gene match. The CDR3 has 13 residues. Stated time point: patch test 1, 2 weeks after DPC sensitization. Treatment indicated: therapeutic diphenylcyclopropenone sensitization with weekly scalp DPC. Unique molecular identifiers were attached to individual cDNA molecules during library preparation. TCRdb ran MiXCR on the RACE reads and lists one entry per CDR3 protein. This sample yields approximately 350,000 distinct CDR3 sequences, of which approximately 6.3% are seen a single time; approximately 8% belongs to the top ten.

The material sequenced was whole blood, taken in connection with sensitization to the hapten diphenylcyclopropenone (DPC). This TCR was recovered from a woman aged 18-29 years with alopecia areata. Some clones in this sample may be carry-over from other donors' samples. This chain uses TRBV29-1 with TRBJ1-5; 8 bases fit TRBD1. CDR3 loop: CSVQRDRNQPQHF. In DNA form, the CDR3 reads TGCAGCGTTCAGCGGGACAGGAATCAGCCCCAGCATTTT.